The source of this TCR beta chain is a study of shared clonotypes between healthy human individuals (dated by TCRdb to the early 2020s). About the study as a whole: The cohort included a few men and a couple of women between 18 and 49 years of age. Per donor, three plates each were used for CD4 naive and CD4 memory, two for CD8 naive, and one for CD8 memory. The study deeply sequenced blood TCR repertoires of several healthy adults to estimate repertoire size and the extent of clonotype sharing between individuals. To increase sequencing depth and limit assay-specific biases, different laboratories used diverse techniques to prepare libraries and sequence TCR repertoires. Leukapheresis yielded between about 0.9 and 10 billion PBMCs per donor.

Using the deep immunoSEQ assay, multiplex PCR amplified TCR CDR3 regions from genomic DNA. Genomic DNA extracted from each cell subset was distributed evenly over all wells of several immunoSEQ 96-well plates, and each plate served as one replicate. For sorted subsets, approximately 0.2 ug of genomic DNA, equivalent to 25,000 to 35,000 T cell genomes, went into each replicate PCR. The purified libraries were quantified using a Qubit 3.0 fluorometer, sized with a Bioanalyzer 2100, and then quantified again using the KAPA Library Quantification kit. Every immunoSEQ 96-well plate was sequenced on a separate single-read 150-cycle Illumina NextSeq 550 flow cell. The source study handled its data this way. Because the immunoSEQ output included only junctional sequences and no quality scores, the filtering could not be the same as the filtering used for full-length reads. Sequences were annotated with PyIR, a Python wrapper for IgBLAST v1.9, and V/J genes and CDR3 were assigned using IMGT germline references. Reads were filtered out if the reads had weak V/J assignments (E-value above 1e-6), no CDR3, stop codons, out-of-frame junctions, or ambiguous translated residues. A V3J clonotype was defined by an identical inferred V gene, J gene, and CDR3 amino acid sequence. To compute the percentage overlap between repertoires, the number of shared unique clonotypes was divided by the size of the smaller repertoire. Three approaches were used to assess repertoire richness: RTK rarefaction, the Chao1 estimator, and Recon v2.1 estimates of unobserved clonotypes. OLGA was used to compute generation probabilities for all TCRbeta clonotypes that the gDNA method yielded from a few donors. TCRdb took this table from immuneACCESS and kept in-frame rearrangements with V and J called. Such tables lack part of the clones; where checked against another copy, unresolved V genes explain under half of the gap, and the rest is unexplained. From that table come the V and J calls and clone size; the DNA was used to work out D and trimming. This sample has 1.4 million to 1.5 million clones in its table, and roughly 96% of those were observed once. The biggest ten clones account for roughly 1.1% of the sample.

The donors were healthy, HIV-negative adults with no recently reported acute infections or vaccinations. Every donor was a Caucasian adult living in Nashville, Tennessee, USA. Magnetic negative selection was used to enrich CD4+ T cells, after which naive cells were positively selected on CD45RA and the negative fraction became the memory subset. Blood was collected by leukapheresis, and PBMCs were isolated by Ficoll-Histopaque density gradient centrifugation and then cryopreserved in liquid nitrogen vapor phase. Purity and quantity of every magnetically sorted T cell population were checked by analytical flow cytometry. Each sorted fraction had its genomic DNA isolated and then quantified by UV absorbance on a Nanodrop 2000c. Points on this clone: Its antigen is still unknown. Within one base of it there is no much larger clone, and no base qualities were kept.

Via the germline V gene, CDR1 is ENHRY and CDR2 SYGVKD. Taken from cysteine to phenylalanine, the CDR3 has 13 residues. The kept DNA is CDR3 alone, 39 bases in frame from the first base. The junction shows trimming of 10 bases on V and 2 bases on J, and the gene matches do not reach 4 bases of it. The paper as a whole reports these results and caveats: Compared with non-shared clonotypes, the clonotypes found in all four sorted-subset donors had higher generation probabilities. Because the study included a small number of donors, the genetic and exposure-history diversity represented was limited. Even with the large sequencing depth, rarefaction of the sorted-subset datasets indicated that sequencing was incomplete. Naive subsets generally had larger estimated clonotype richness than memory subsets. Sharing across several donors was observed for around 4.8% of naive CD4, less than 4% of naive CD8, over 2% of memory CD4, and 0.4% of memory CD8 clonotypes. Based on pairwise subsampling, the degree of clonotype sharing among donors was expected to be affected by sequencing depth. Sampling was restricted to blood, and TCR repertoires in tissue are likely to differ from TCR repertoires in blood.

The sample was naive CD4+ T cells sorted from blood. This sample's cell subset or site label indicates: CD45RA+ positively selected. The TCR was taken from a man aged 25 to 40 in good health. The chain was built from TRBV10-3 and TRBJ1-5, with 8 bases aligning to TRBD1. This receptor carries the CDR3 CATDRDGNQPQHF. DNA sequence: TGTGCCACGGACAGGGACGGCAATCAGCCCCAGCATTTT.